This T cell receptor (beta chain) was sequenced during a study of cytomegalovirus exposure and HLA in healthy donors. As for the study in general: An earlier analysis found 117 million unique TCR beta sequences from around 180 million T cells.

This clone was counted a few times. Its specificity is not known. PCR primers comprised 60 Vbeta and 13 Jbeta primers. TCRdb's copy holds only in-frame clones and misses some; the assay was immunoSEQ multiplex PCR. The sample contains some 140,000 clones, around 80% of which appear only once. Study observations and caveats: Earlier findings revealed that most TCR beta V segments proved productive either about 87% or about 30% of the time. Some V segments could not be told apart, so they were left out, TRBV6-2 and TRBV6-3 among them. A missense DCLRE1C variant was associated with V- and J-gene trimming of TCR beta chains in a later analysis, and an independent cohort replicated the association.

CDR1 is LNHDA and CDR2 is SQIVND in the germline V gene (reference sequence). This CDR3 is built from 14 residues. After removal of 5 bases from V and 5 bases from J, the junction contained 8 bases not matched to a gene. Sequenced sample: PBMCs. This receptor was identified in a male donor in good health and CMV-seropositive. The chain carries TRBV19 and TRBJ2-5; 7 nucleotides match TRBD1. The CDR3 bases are TGTGCCAGTAGTGTAAGACAGGGTCGGGAGACCCAGTACTTC. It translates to CASSVRQGRETQYF.